The 17 T cell receptor beta chains presented below share a single source sample, sequenced in a study of T-cell memory formation after mild COVID-19. TCRdb processed the 5' RACE reads anew with MiXCR; each CDR3 protein has one entry. The sample lists roughly 300,000 distinct CDR3 sequences, roughly 17% occurring once. The sample consisted of PBMCs or a T cell subset sorted from them (not recorded which). These receptors were obtained from a man between 18 and 35 years old who had mild COVID-19 (a few samples of this study predate the infection). Cell type and time point are not known.

This clonotype came up many times. V is TRBV24-1 and J is TRBJ2-7; TRBD1 matches at 10 bases. Germline CDR1 and CDR2: KGHDR and SFDVKD. This CDR3 is built from 15 residues. V lost 12 bases and J lost 3; bases outside the gene matches: 13. The CDR3 DNA sequence: TGTGCCCCCCAGGCTCGGGACAGGGGACTCTACGAGCAGTACGTC. It codes for CAPQARDRGLYEQYV.

The rearrangement joins TRBV20-1 to TRBJ2-5; D ambiguous. V was clipped by 6 bases and J by 5 bases, with 16 bases between them. From germline, CDR1 is DFQATT and CDR2 SNEGSKA (reference sequence). This CDR3 has 13 residues. CDR3: CSAESSTPETQYF. The CDR3 bases are TGCAGTGCCGAGAGTAGCACCCCGGAGACCCAGTACTTC.

The chain links TRBV6-2 or TRBV6-3 to TRBJ2-2; TRBD1 matches 8 bases. The V and J ends lost 6 bases and 4 bases, in that order; junction bases with no gene match: 7. The CDR3 is 15 residues long. CDR1 is MNHEY and CDR2 is SVGEGT in the germline V gene. The chain's CDR3 is CASSPTGVFTGELFF. The CDR3 nucleotides are TGTGCCAGCAGCCCGACAGGGGTCTTCACCGGGGAGCTGTTTTTT.

The chain couples TRBV5-1 to TRBJ2-6; 10 bases map to TRBD1. The CDR3 totals 18 residues. Germline V lookup: CDR1 SGHRS, CDR2 YFSETQ. V trimming: 4 bases; J trimming: 2 bases; junction bases outside the gene matches: 9. In DNA, the CDR3 is TGCGCCAGCAGCCCCCAGGGACAGGGGTGGACTGGGGCCAACGTCCTGACTTTC. Protein sequence: CASSPQGQGWTGANVLTF. Combining the CDR3 with reference TRBV5-1 and TRBJ2-6 gives the whole variable domain KAGVTQTPRYLIKTRGQQVTLSCSPISGHRSVSWYQQTPGQGLQFLFEYFSETQRNKGNFPGRFSGRQFSNSRSEMNVSTLELGDSALYLCASSPQGQGWTGANVLTFGAGSRLTVL.

This clonotype was recorded many times. The chain recombines TRBV6-2 or TRBV6-3 with TRBJ2-1; 10 nucleotides line up with TRBD1. Per the germline V gene, CDR1 is MNHEY and CDR2 is SVGEGT. The junction had 12 bases not matched to a gene; V was cut back by 5 bases and J by 14 bases. The CDR3 is 14 amino acids. The CDR3 protein is CASSTSPDRGREFF. Written as DNA, the CDR3 is TGTGCCAGCAGTACAAGCCCGGACAGGGGGAGGGAGTTCTTC.

The CDR3 here is CASSFQTGISYEQYF. The CDR3 nucleotides read TGTGCCAGCAGTTTCCAGACAGGGATCTCCTACGAGCAGTACTTC. V gene TRBV6-5 combines with J gene TRBJ2-7, with 7 bases fitting TRBD1. This CDR3 region has 15 residues. Unmatched junction bases numbered 6, after V lost 4 bases and J lost 0 bases. CDR1 is MNHEY, CDR2 SVGAGI, per germline.

The CDR3 here is CASAVPGGNEQYV. CDR3 in DNA: TGTGCCAGCGCCGTGCCAGGGGGCAATGAGCAGTACGTC. The rearrangement uses TRBV5-5 and TRBJ2-7, with TRBD1 matching over 8 bases. CDR3 length equals 13 residues. Germline V gene lookup returns CDR1 SGHKS and CDR2 YYEKEE (reference sequence). After removal of 7 bases from V and 7 bases from J, the junction contained 10 bases not matched to a gene.

This clonotype was observed a few times. V usage is TRBV29-1 and J usage is TRBJ2-7; 7 bases line up with TRBD1. The trim removed 3 bases at V and 0 bases at J, leaving 5 bases unmatched. This CDR3 comprises 14 residues. CDR1 and CDR2 (germline): SQVTM, ANQGSEA. CDR3 region: CSVDRGIVSYEQYV. For the CDR3, the DNA is TGCAGCGTTGACAGGGGGATCGTCTCCTACGAGCAGTACGTC.

This clonotype has a count of ten or more. The rearrangement links TRBV7-3 to TRBJ2-2; D possibly uses TRBD1 or TRBD2 (5 bases each). CDR3 size: 14 residues. V dropped 5 bases and J dropped 5 bases, with 12 bases sitting between them. Germline CDR1 is SGHTA and CDR2 is FQGTGA. CDR3 DNA sequence: TGTGCCAGCAGCCCTACGGGGCTGACCGGGGAGCTGTTTTTT. Translation: CASSPTGLTGELFF.

CDR3 in DNA: TGTGCCAGCAGCCAATTCGGACCTTGGGAGACCCAGTACTTC. Protein sequence: CASSQFGPWETQYF. J is TRBJ2-5 and V is TRBV3-1; D gene unclear. CDR1 LGHDT and CDR2 YNNKEL come from the germline V gene (reference sequence). Trimming shortened V by 2 bases and J by 5 bases, and 12 bases separated the two germline ends. The CDR3 consists of 14 residues.

The chain combines TRBV11-2 with TRBJ2-1; 8 nucleotides agree with TRBD2. Losses at the gene ends were 5 bases for V and 2 bases for J; bases not matched to a gene: 5. The CDR3 loop spans 15 amino acids. CDR1 is SGHAT, CDR2 FQNNGV, per germline. The CDR3 here is CASSQSGGTYNEQFF. In DNA, the CDR3 is TGTGCCAGCAGCCAGAGCGGGGGCACCTACAATGAGCAGTTCTTC.

The J gene is TRBJ1-1, the V gene TRBV5-1, with a possible D match to TRBD1 (6 bases). The CDR3 is 14 amino acids. V dropped 6 bases and J dropped 5 bases, with 17 bases sitting between them. Germline V CDR1 and CDR2: SGHRS, YFSETQ. The CDR3 sequence: CASTLQGQETEAFF. CDR3 sequence (DNA): TGCGCCAGCACCCTACAGGGTCAGGAGACTGAAGCTTTCTTT. Full variable domain (missing parts from reference TRBV5-1 and TRBJ1-1): KAGVTQTPRYLIKTRGQQVTLSCSPISGHRSVSWYQQTPGQGLQFLFEYFSETQRNKGNFPGRFSGRQFSNSRSEMNVSTLELGDSALYLCASTLQGQETEAFFGQGTRLTVV.

This clonotype has ten or more counts. V usage is TRBV4-1 and J usage is TRBJ1-2; D unclear. Trimming pared 1 base from V and 0 bases from J, leaving 6 bases between. Germline V gene sequence: CDR1 MGHRA, CDR2 YSYEKL. The CDR3 has 14 amino acids. CDR3 in amino acids: CASSQVTANYGYTF. The CDR3 DNA sequence: TGCGCCAGCAGCCAAGTAACAGCTAACTATGGCTACACCTTC.

The chain's CDR3 is CASSPQGAFNQPQHF. CDR3 coding DNA: TGTGCCAGCTCACCACAGGGGGCGTTCAATCAGCCCCAGCATTTT. The chain combines TRBV18 with TRBJ1-5, with TRBD1 identical over 7 bases. The CDR3 runs 15 residues. J was trimmed by 3 bases and V by 1 base; bases with no gene match: 3. In germline, CDR1 is KGHSH, CDR2 LQKENI.

This clonotype showed up many times. The chain carries TRBV7-8 and TRBJ2-7, with D possibly TRBD2 on 5 matching bases. Germline loops: CDR1 SGHVS, CDR2 FQNEAQ. CDR3 length: 13 residues. V lost 1 base, J lost 2 bases, and 6 bases lay in between. The CDR3 nucleotides are TGTGCCAGCAGCTTAGTCGGGACCTACGAGCAGTACGTC. It encodes CASSLVGTYEQYV.

J is TRBJ2-3 and V is TRBV6-5; perhaps TRBD2 as D (5 bases). Trimming took off 6 bases at V and 0 bases at J, with 10 bases between the two ends. CDR1 and CDR2 (germline): MNHEY, SVGAGI. The CDR3 has 14 residues. As DNA, the CDR3 is TGTGCCAGCAGCCCAGAGCGGAGCACAGATACGCAGTATTTT. This encodes CASSPERSTDTQYF.

This clonotype was picked up a small number of times. V and J are TRBV6-5 and TRBJ2-6; D not certain. The CDR3 spans 14 residues. Germline values: CDR1 MNHEY, CDR2 SVGAGI. Deletions cut 0 bases from V and 4 bases from J, with 4 bases between. CDR3 amino acids: CASSYSTGANVLTF. The CDR3 bases are TGTGCCAGCAGTTACTCTACGGGGGCCAACGTCCTGACTTTC.